This T cell receptor beta chain appears in the sequencing data of a study of cytomegalovirus exposure and HLA in healthy donors (dated by TCRdb to 2016 to 2017). Background for the entire study: In an earlier analysis of under 600 of the donors, under 300 Gb of sequence data and 90 million to 120 million unique TCR beta sequences from 150 million to 200 million T cells were reported. Approximately 330 gigabases of sequencing data and around 85 million unique TCR sequences made up an early release that covered about 640 HLA-typed donors. The genetic ancestry cluster associated with self-reported Caucasian donors included roughly four fifths of the 300 to 450 genotyped donors. The study aimed to test whether signatures of past pathogen exposure could be identified by cataloging public T cell receptors. The study used immunosequencing to profile the T cell repertoires of approximately 630 subjects and linked those repertoires to cytomegalovirus serostatus. Along with the approximately 700-subject first cohort, a separate validation cohort of around 120 different subjects was used. To predict cytomegalovirus infection status, the study brought together high-throughput TCR immunosequencing, statistical association of individual TCRs with disease status, and machine learning. A later analysis re-examined previously published TCR beta repertoires from more than 650 donors and added high-resolution HLA genotyping to investigate patterns of TCR occurrence. In the later analysis, no new phenotypic data were used to find candidate immune exposures; instead, reliance was placed on TCR beta sequences and their occurrence across donors. An earlier analysis of several hundred of the donors applied high-throughput TCR beta sequencing to assess whether each TCR beta V gene segment acted as functional or pseudogenic. Donor age, sex, ethnicity and CMV serostatus were compiled together with the repertoire data. In a later genetic analysis, genome-wide SNP genotypes for about three fifths of the roughly 670 donors were used, and that subset was treated as a discovery cohort. All discovery cohort repertoires had been generated on a single sequencing platform. HLA typing included class I and class II loci at four-digit resolution. The number of donors typed differed by locus, with roughly 629-640 for A, B, C, DRB1 and DQB1, approximately 500 for DQA1, 600 to 610 for DPA1, and some 450 for DPB1. Because of strong linkage in the cohort, roughly five DR-DQ haplotypes were treated as single units for association and clustering. Across about 370 genotyped donors of the cohort, an average of roughly 200,000 unique TCR beta nucleotide sequences per donor were sequenced, and 15% to 20% of those sequences were non-productive. Paper-wide results and their limitations: The presence/absence analyses assumed that sequencing depth was roughly uniform across donors, and that assumption may not be true. Most CMV-associated TCR beta chains appeared to be HLA-restricted in a later analysis, and the HLA associations seemed to be driven largely by CMV exposure. The earlier analysis of 450 to 700 of the donors excluded some 15 rarely observed V segments, including chromosome 9 orphons, because counts were too low. According to the authors, the approach could potentially be generalized to other disease states and immunological phenotypes. In this cohort, only TCR beta chains were sequenced, and detectable features were limited by the absence of alpha or paired-chain data. In a later analysis, HLA-associated TCR beta chains showed more clonal expansion and lower generation probabilities than non-associated chains that were equally common. Most TCR sequences were observed very rarely across donors, whereas some public TCRs were present in many individuals. CMV serostatus was the only immune exposure information available for the cohort. HLA typing was unavailable for some donors at each locus, so association tests used only the typed subset. Three of the identified cytomegalovirus-associated TCR beta chains were confirmed in vitro to be specific for cytomegalovirus antigens. At a false discovery rate of 0.05, a later analysis linked fewer than 20,000 TCR beta sequences to specific HLA alleles. A later analysis found that TCR association rates varied across HLA loci, with DRB1 alleles showing the most associated TCRs and HLA-C alleles the fewest. A cluster of highly shared sequence variants was judged likely to represent a technical artifact of the sequencing pipeline. Because the 87-base-pair reads could not distinguish some IMGT-functional V segments, including TRBV6-2 and TRBV6-3, those segments were excluded. According to a later analysis, parvovirus B19, influenza, CMV and Epstein-Barr virus appeared linked to several top co-occurrence clusters. Linkage disequilibrium might explain the correlated functional status among segregating V segments, but an unknown experimental factor could not be ruled out. In an earlier analysis of 587 of the donors, most TCR beta V segments were observed in productive rearrangements about 87% or about 30% of the time, broadly matching IMGT annotations. In a later genetic analysis, a missense DCLRE1C variant was associated with V-gene and J-gene trimming of TCR beta chains, and the association was replicated in an independent cohort. Compared with the roughly 720-donor mean, donors in an Asian-associated ancestry cluster had fewer N-insertions in productive TCRs, according to a later genetic analysis. In the study, some 160 TCR beta chains were listed as associated with cytomegalovirus. Cytomegalovirus status was reported to be diagnosed by the classifier with high specificity and sensitivity in both the original and validation cohorts. A further reported finding was that TCR beta sequences accurately predicted the HLA-A and HLA-B alleles for most subjects in the first cohort. Strong co-occurrence of HLA alleles, especially DR and DQ, made assigning TCR associations to individual alleles difficult.

The library was built by means of the immunoSEQ multiplex PCR assay. A mixture of 60 forward primers for TCR Vbeta segments and 13 reverse primers for TCR Jbeta segments was used in the multiplex PCR. The CDR3 region of rearranged TCR beta genes was amplified from genomic DNA with a multiplex PCR assay. Amplified TCR beta libraries were sequenced as 87-base-pair reads on the Illumina HiSeq System. Under the source paper's analysis protocol: A later analysis counted tens of millions of unique TCR beta chains across the 550 to 800 repertoires, and around 12 million of these chains were shared by at least two donors. Raw reads were error-corrected and collapsed into unique sequences by a nearest-neighbor algorithm in which closely related sequences were merged to remove PCR and sequencing errors. To assign V, D and J gene segments, CDR3 sequences were aligned to IMGT reference sequences. For a sequence to be retained, at least a six-nucleotide match to both a V gene segment and a J gene segment was required. A rearrangement was called productive if the CDR3 had no stop codons and remained in frame with V and J, and every other rearrangement was called non-productive. CDR3 was defined by IMGT convention, running from the second conserved V-encoded cysteine to the conserved J-encoded phenylalanine. The earlier analysis of about 640 of the donors excluded any sequence lacking an unambiguous match to a single V gene segment. In an earlier analysis of 587 of the donors, a V segment was called functional when productive rearrangements were above 56.7%, and segregating when the standard deviation between donors exceeded 5%. A statistical classification framework was built for diagnosing cytomegalovirus status from the catalog of TCR beta chain sequences. V and J gene assignment, in a later analysis, came from comparing TCR nucleotide sequences with IMGT/GENE-DB human TR gene sequences. In a later analysis, CDR3 sequences and most-parsimonious VDJ recombination scenarios were assigned using the TCRdist pipeline. In a later analysis, each TCR beta chain was defined by its CDR3 amino acid sequence together with its V-gene family, and reads without a unique V-gene family were excluded. A later analysis removed roughly 590 highly shared, low-generation-probability nucleotide sequences to deal with suspected cross-contamination and a sequencing artifact. A later analysis calculated a clonal expansion index for each public chain from normalized within-repertoire ranks of inferred template counts. Generation probabilities in a later analysis came from a VDJ recombination model fitted to out-of-frame rearrangements, and those results were checked against IGoR. In a later analysis, TCR-TCR, TCR-HLA and TCR-CMV co-occurrence was scored with hypergeometric tests, and a repertoire-size bias correction was applied to TCR pairs. A later analysis estimated false discovery rates by permuting HLA or CMV assignments 20 times. In a later analysis, co-occurring TCRs were grouped using DBSCAN, with TCRdist sequence similarity added in when clustering inside HLA-allele-positive subsets. Repertoires with fewer than 30,000 or more than 120,000 public chains, plus five repertoires with anomalous nucleotide sharing, were excluded from co-occurrence clustering. Not all clones reach the TCRdb copy of this immuneACCESS table, which keeps in-frame sequences only. Checked studies attribute under half of the gap to unresolved V genes and leave the rest unexplained. V and J calls and clone size are those listed in that table; D and trimming were worked out from the DNA. The sample table holds 270,000 or so clones, of which about nine tenths were seen once. The ten largest make up less than 4.5% of the sample.

A word on this clone: There is no known antigen for this receptor. Per-base quality was not reported, and no clone a single base away is much larger than it.

V loses 0 bases, J loses 6 bases, and the germline ends lie 12 bases apart. Including the terminal cysteine and phenylalanine, the CDR3 comprises 13 residues. The entry retains the CDR3 DNA only, 39 bases that are in frame from base 1. CDR1 and CDR2 (GTSNPN, SVGIG) derive from the germline V gene (reference sequence). In total, 630 or so healthy bone marrow donors made up the cohort. Cohort members were all nominally healthy when sampled, although unrecorded immune exposures were likely present. The donor tested CMV seropositive and was one of the 289 seropositive cohort members. Every donor gave a peripheral blood sample, and the peripheral blood mononuclear cells from that sample were used for TCR beta sequencing. Genomic DNA extraction from the blood cell samples was performed with the Qiagen DNeasy Blood Extraction Kit.

This receptor was obtained from a man aged 35 to 55 in good health and CMV-seropositive. The sequencing sample was made of PBMCs. The chain is assembled from TRBV30 and TRBJ2-7; the best D guess is TRBD1, with 5 bases matching. The DNA sequence is given as TGTGCCTGGAGTGTAGATACAGGACGCGAGCAGTACTTC. It encodes CAWSVDTGREQYF.